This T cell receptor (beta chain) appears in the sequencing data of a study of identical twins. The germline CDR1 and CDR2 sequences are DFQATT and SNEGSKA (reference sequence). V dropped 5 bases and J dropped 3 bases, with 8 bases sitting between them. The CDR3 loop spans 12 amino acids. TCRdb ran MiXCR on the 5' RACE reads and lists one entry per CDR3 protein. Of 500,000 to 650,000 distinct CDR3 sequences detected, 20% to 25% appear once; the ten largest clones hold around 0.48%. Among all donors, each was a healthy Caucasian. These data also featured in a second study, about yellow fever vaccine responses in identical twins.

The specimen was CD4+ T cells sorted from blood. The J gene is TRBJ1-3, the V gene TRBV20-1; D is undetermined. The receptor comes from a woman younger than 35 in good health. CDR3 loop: CSASSVGNTIYF. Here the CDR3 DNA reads TGCAGTGCTTCATCGGTTGGAAACACCATATATTTT.